The clone carrying this T cell receptor (beta chain) has more than one count but fewer than ten. The germline CDR1 and CDR2 sequences are MDHEN and SYDVKM. The V and J ends lost 3 bases and 5 bases respectively, with 11 bases between them. The length of the CDR3 is 13 residues. This entry comes from a study of T-cell memory formation after mild COVID-19. Using its own MiXCR run on the 5' RACE reads, TCRdb lists one record per CDR3 protein. The sample lists roughly 150,000 distinct CDR3 sequences, 13% to 15% occurring once. V gene TRBV28 combines with J gene TRBJ2-7, with no clear D. This clonotype was obtained from an adult woman who had mild COVID-19 (a few samples of this study predate the infection). Cell type and time point are not known. Sequenced: PBMCs or a T cell subset sorted from them (not recorded which). As DNA, the CDR3 is TGTGCCAGCAGTTTGCCCGTTCGGAACGAGCAGTACTTC. Its protein is CASSLPVRNEQYF.